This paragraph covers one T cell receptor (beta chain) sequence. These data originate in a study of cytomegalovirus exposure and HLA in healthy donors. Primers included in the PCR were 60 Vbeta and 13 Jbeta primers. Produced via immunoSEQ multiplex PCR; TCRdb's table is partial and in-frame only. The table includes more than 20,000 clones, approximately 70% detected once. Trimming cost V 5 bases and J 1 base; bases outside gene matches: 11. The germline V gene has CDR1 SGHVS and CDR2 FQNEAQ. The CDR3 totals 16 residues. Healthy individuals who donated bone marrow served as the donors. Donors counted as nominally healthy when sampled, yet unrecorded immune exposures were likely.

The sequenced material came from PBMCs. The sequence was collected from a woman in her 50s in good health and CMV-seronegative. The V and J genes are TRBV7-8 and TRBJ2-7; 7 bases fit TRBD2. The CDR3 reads CASSANGLDLSYEQYF. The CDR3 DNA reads TGTGCCAGCAGCGCCAACGGACTAGACCTTTCCTACGAGCAGTACTTC.